The 25 T cell receptor beta chains reported below all come from one sample, sequenced in a study of blood T cell repertoires in COVID-19. Method: immunoSEQ multiplex PCR; TCRdb's copy keeps in-frame clones and lacks some. The data contain 200,000 to 250,000 clones, 80% to 90% of them seen just once; the ten biggest clones take up roughly 3.7%. Sequencing was performed on PBMCs or T cells enriched from blood (not recorded which). These receptors came from a woman in her 30s who had been exposed to COVID-19.

The V and J genes are TRBV7-6 and TRBJ2-7; 11 bases line up with TRBD2. Germline values: CDR1 SGHVS, CDR2 FNYEAQ. J was trimmed by 0 bases and V by 5 bases; bases with no gene match: 3. This CDR3 has 15 residues. The CDR3 spells CASSTLAGDSYEQYF. For the CDR3, the DNA is TGTGCCAGCAGCACACTAGCGGGAGACTCCTACGAGCAGTACTTC.

The V and J genes are TRBV12-3 or TRBV12-4 and TRBJ2-1, with unresolved D. Trimming took 4 bases from V and 7 from J, leaving 11 bases between them. The length of the CDR3 is 13 residues. The CDR3 DNA is TGTGCCAGCAGTTCCGATTCGGGTAATGAGCAGTTCTTC. This translates into CASSSDSGNEQFF.

The chain couples TRBV3-1 (or the pseudogene TRBV3-2) to TRBJ1-1; unclear D gene. This CDR3 region has 15 residues. Trimming left V 4 bases short and J 0 bases short, with 12 bases between. CDR1 is LGHDT, CDR2 YNNKEL, per germline (reference sequence). The CDR3 region is CASSPSERLNTEAFF. In DNA, the CDR3 is TGTGCCAGCAGCCCCAGCGAACGACTGAACACTGAAGCTTTCTTT.

The chain uses TRBV19 and TRBJ1-1, with 9 positions matching TRBD1. CDR1 LNHDA and CDR2 SQIVND come from the germline V gene (reference sequence). This CDR3 has 15 residues. The V gene end was trimmed by 6 bases and the J gene end by 4 bases; junction bases not matched to a gene: 9. CDR3 DNA: TGTGCCAGTAGCGTCCCGGGACAGGGTATCACTGAAGCTTTCTTT. Protein: CASSVPGQGITEAFF.

The chain joins TRBV5-1 to TRBJ2-1, with D possibly being TRBD1 (6 bases). V was cut by 4 bases and J by 0 bases, with 17 bases left in between. The CDR3 runs to 17 residues. CDR1 is SGHRS, CDR2 YFSETQ, per germline. CDR3 DNA: TGCGCCAGCAGCACCGAATCAGGGGTCCTCTCCTACAATGAGCAGTTCTTC. Amino acid sequence: CASSTESGVLSYNEQFF.

This clone was observed a single time. V is TRBV19 and J is TRBJ2-1; 7 nucleotides align to TRBD1. The CDR3 is 18 residues long. Losses at the gene ends were 3 bases for V and 0 bases for J; bases not matched to a gene: 11. Germline V gives CDR1 LNHDA, CDR2 SQIVND (reference sequence). Written as DNA, the CDR3 is TGTGCCAGTAGTATCGATCGGGACAGCTCCCACTCCTACAATGAGCAGTTCTTC. This codes for CASSIDRDSSHSYNEQFF.

The rearrangement links TRBV11-2 to TRBJ2-2; 7 bases fit TRBD2. Trimming took 3 bases from V and 6 from J; bases not matched to a gene: 1. Germline V gives CDR1 SGHAT, CDR2 FQNNGV. The length of the CDR3 is 13 residues. DNA for the CDR3: TGTGCCAGCAGCTTCACTAGCGCCGGGGAGCTGTTTTTT. Translated, it gives CASSFTSAGELFF.

V and J are TRBV19 and TRBJ2-2; TRBD1 is a possible D gene (5 bases). Germline V gene sequence: CDR1 LNHDA, CDR2 SQIVND (reference sequence). This CDR3 is built from 15 residues. The V end lost 3 bases, the J end lost 6 bases, and 14 bases lay between the germline ends. The CDR3 loop is CASSIQGMGSGELFF. The CDR3 DNA is TGTGCCAGTAGTATCCAGGGTATGGGTTCCGGGGAGCTGTTTTTT.

This clone was counted a few times. The chain carries TRBV6-6 and TRBJ2-5, with D possibly being TRBD2 (7 bases). The CDR3 consists of 14 residues. V was clipped by 5 bases and J by 4 bases, with 14 bases between them. Germline CDR1 reads MNHNY; CDR2 reads SVGAGI (reference sequence). CDR3 sequence (DNA): TGTGCCAGCAGTCCCGGACGGGGGGCAGAGACCCAGTACTTC. Protein sequence: CASSPGRGAETQYF.

The chain links TRBV19 to TRBJ2-1; the match to TRBD1 covers 7 bases. The trim removed 7 bases at V and 8 bases at J, leaving 11 bases unmatched. Germline V lookup: CDR1 LNHDA, CDR2 SQIVND (reference sequence). There are 14 residues in the CDR3. CDR3 coding DNA: TGTGCCAGTAATCAACCACAGGGGCGGGATGAGCAGTTCTTC. It is translated as CASNQPQGRDEQFF.

The J gene is TRBJ2-7, the V gene TRBV5-1; perhaps TRBD2 as D (5 bases). The CDR3 sequence is 15 residues long. The V gene's germline CDR1 is SGHRS and CDR2 YFSETQ. V lost 0 bases, J lost 1 base, and 11 bases lay in between. CDR3 sequence (DNA): TGCGCCAGCAGCTTGGCCGTCGGGGTGTCCTACGAGCAGTACTTC. Translated, it gives CASSLAVGVSYEQYF.

CDR3: CASSFGEREGPSDTQYF. The CDR3 DNA is TGTGCCAGCAGCTTCGGCGAGCGGGAGGGCCCATCAGATACGCAGTATTTT. This sequence joins TRBV7-9 and TRBJ2-3, with 10 bases lining up with TRBD2. The CDR3 runs to 17 residues. After removal of 3 bases from V and 4 bases from J, the junction contained 10 bases not matched to a gene. Looked up from germline, CDR1 is SEHNR and CDR2 is FQNEAQ (reference sequence).

This chain joins TRBV5-1 and TRBJ2-3; possibly TRBD2 for D (5 bases). There are 13 residues in the CDR3. V was cut by 3 bases and J by 2 bases, with 7 bases left in between. Per germline, CDR1 SGHRS and CDR2 YFSETQ. CDR3 sequence reads: CASSSGYTDTQYF. The CDR3 region has the DNA TGCGCCAGCAGCTCGGGGTACACAGATACGCAGTATTTT.

The chain employs TRBV7-9 and TRBJ2-7, with 9 bases lining up with TRBD2. There are 13 residues in the CDR3. Germline V gives CDR1 SEHNR, CDR2 FQNEAQ (reference sequence). Losses at the gene ends were 5 bases for V and 4 bases for J; bases not matched to a gene: 3. CDR3 in amino acids: CASSLSGRYEQYF. The CDR3 bases are TGTGCCAGCAGCCTGAGCGGGAGGTACGAGCAGTACTTC.

The CDR3 is CASSQGDFSGRAKYF. CDR3 sequence (DNA): TGTGCCAGCAGCCAAGGGGATTTTAGCGGGAGGGCCAAGTACTTC. This sequence joins TRBV3-1 (or the pseudogene TRBV3-2) and TRBJ2-7, with 11 bases matching TRBD2. The CDR3 runs 15 residues. V shed 1 base and J 11 bases; nucleotides not matched to a gene: 10. Looked up from germline, CDR1 is LGHDT and CDR2 is YNNKEL (reference sequence).

J is TRBJ1-4 and V is TRBV7-8, with D hard to call. V was cut by 1 base and J by 7 bases, with 10 bases left in between. Germline CDR1 and CDR2: SGHVS and FQNEAQ. The CDR3 runs to 14 residues. The CDR3 spells CASSLGGKGEKLFF. As DNA, the CDR3 is TGTGCCAGCAGCTTAGGCGGGAAGGGTGAAAAACTGTTTTTT.

This chain links TRBV15 with TRBJ2-2, with 8 bases identical to TRBD1. This CDR3 comprises 16 residues. CDR1 LNHNV and CDR2 YYDKDF come from the germline V gene (reference sequence). Trimming at V came to 0 bases and at J to 1 base, leaving 1 base not matched to a gene. CDR3 DNA: TGTGCCACCAGCAGAGAAGGGACAGGGAACACCGGGGAGCTGTTTTTT. Residues: CATSREGTGNTGELFF.

The chain joins TRBV15 to TRBJ1-1; D ambiguous. Germline V gene data show CDR1 as LNHNV and CDR2 as YYDKDF (reference sequence). V dropped 5 bases and J dropped 1 base, with 8 bases sitting between them. The CDR3 totals 13 residues. For the CDR3, the DNA is TGTGCCACCAGCGTTGAACAGAACACTGAAGCTTTCTTT. Protein product: CATSVEQNTEAFF.

The CDR3 spells CASRLSGGTDTQYF. Written as DNA, the CDR3 is TGTGCAAGTCGCCTTAGCGGGGGCACAGATACGCAGTATTTT. The chain joins TRBV12-2 to TRBJ2-3; the DNA was not compared with TRBD2, the D call given in the table. TRBV12-2 is described as a pseudogene. The length of the CDR3 is 14 residues.

V is TRBV13 and J is TRBJ2-1, with 10 nucleotides matching TRBD1. Per germline, CDR1 PRHDT and CDR2 FYEKMQ (reference sequence). J was trimmed by 8 bases and V by 1 base; bases with no gene match: 8. The CDR3 runs to 16 residues. Here the CDR3 DNA reads TGTGCCAGCAGCTTAGAGGGGACAGGGGCCCGGGATGAGCAGTTCTTC. Protein sequence: CASSLEGTGARDEQFF.

The gene calls are TRBV12-3 or TRBV12-4 and TRBJ1-1, with a weak D call TRBD1 (6 bases). This CDR3 region has 10 residues. V was cut by 7 bases and J by 9 bases, with 9 bases left in between. The CDR3 DNA follows: TGTGCCAGCATCGGGACACAAGCTTTCTTT. Its protein product is CASIGTQAFF.

The rearrangement links TRBV4-1 to TRBJ1-1, with TRBD1 matching 8 bases. In germline, CDR1 is MGHRA, CDR2 YSYEKL. V lost 3 bases, J lost 2 bases, and 8 bases stayed unmatched. The CDR3 sequence is 16 residues long. The CDR3 sequence is CASSHPLRGPNTEAFF. The CDR3 DNA is TGCGCCAGCAGCCACCCCCTCAGGGGGCCTAACACTGAAGCTTTCTTT.

This chain connects TRBV15 to TRBJ1-2, with TRBD1 identical over 7 bases. The length of the CDR3 is 19 residues. Germline V gene lookup returns CDR1 LNHNV and CDR2 YYDKDF (reference sequence). The V and J ends lost 5 bases and 1 base, in that order; junction bases with no gene match: 19. Here the CDR3 reads CATSGNPVQRQGRNYGYTF. CDR3 DNA sequence: TGTGCCACCAGCGGGAACCCGGTCCAAAGACAGGGCCGTAACTATGGCTACACCTTC. The whole variable domain, remainder taken from reference TRBV15 and TRBJ1-2, is DAMVIQNPRYQVTQFGKPVTLSCSQTLNHNVMYWYQQKSSQAPKLLFHYYDKDFNNEADTPDNFQSRRPNTSFCFLDIRSPGLGDTAMYLCATSGNPVQRQGRNYGYTFGSGTRLTVV.

This clone occurred a few times. The chain is built from TRBV6-4 and TRBJ2-1, with 8 bases lining up with TRBD2. Germline values: CDR1 MRHNA, CDR2 SNTAGT. V shed 3 bases and J 6 bases; nucleotides not matched to a gene: 1. This CDR3 has 13 amino acids. The CDR3 loop is CASSESGSNEQFF. CDR3 bases: TGTGCCAGCAGTGAAAGCGGGAGCAATGAGCAGTTCTTC.

The genes are TRBV30 and TRBJ1-5, with TRBD1 matching 8 bases. The CDR3 has 15 amino acids. After removal of 2 bases from V and 4 bases from J, the junction contained 7 bases not matched to a gene. CDR1 is GTSNPN and CDR2 is SVGIG in the germline V gene (reference sequence). The chain's CDR3 is CAWSRGTGGNQPQHF. CDR3 coding DNA: TGTGCCTGGAGTCGGGGGACAGGCGGAAATCAGCCCCAGCATTTT.